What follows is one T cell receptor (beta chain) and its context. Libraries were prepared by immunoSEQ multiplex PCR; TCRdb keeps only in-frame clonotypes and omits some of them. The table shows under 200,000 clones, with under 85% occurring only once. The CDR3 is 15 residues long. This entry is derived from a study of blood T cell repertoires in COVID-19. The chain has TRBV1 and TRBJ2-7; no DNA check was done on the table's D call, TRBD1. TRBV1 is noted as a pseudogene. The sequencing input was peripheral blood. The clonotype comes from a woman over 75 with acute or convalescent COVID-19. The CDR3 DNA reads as TGCACCAGCAGCCAAACTCCACAGTACCCCTACGAGCAGTACTTC. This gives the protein CTSSQTPQYPYEQYF.